The text below deals with one T cell receptor (beta chain). The run depth of the assay was deep. The assay was immunoSEQ multiplex PCR, and TCRdb's table has in-frame clones only and misses some. This sample carries 1.5 million to 2.5 million clones, roughly 94% of them seen once, and the ten largest clones take more than 0.95%. The data stem from a study of shared clonotypes between healthy human individuals. CD45RO-negative CD8 cells positively selected for CCR7 made up the naive population, which excluded terminally differentiated effector memory CD45RA+ cells. All of the donors resided in Nashville, Tennessee, and each was a Caucasian adult. The TCR was taken from a man younger than 35 in good health. The sample was naive CD8+ T cells sorted from blood.

The CDR3 coding sequence is TGTGCCAGCAGTTTCGGACAGGCTCAACTCCCCTACGAGCAGTACTTC. It yields the protein CASSFGQAQLPYEQYF. V is TRBV5-8 and J is TRBJ2-7; 7 nucleotides line up with TRBD1. This CDR3 has 16 residues. Germline CDR1 and CDR2: SGHTS and YDEGEE. Trimming at V came to 5 bases and at J to 2 bases, leaving 13 bases not matched to a gene.